Listed here are 8 T cell receptor beta chains from one sample, sequenced in a study of T cells after posttransplantation cyclophosphamide. Sequencing used immunoSEQ multiplex PCR; TCRdb keeps in-frame clones, though not all of them. The sample includes fewer than 40,000 clones, none of them occurring once. Sequencing was carried out using PBMCs. The receptors derive from a woman in her forties or fifties in good health and a related stem cell transplant donor.

Many counts were recorded for this clone. The chain uses TRBV19 and TRBJ2-2; 10 bases align to TRBD1. Germline CDR1 is LNHDA and CDR2 is SQIVND (reference sequence). CDR3 size: 15 residues. With 6 bases clipped from V and 6 bases from J, the junction kept 7 bases outside the gene matches. Here the CDR3 DNA reads TGTGCCAGTAGCGCCGGGACAGGGGTGCCCGGGGAGCTGTTTTTT. This codes for CASSAGTGVPGELFF.

This clone has at least ten counts. The chain joins TRBV2 to TRBJ2-7; 8 bases match TRBD2. This CDR3 is 15 amino acids long. Losses at the gene ends were 1 base for V and 0 bases for J; bases not matched to a gene: 2. CDR1 is SNHLY and CDR2 is FYNNEI in the germline V gene. CDR3 sequence: CASSEGGGISYEQYF. In DNA form, the CDR3 reads TGTGCCAGCAGTGAAGGCGGGGGGATCTCCTACGAGCAGTACTTC.

This clone was recorded at least ten times. The chain has TRBV27 and TRBJ1-1, with TRBD1 matching over 9 bases. J gave up 6 bases and V 3 bases, and 11 bases lay outside the gene matches. Germline CDR1 is MNHEY and CDR2 is SMNVEV (reference sequence). CDR3 size: 16 residues. The CDR3 region has the DNA TGTGCCAGCAGTTTCTACAGGGGGCTCGTGATGGCTGAAGCTTTCTTT. It is translated as CASSFYRGLVMAEAFF.

The table lists this clone with a few counts. The chain is built from TRBV7-9 and TRBJ1-2; the D is unclear. Germline V lookup: CDR1 SEHNR, CDR2 FQNEAQ (reference sequence). The ends were cut back, 3 bases at V and 4 bases at J, with 9 bases in the middle. This CDR3 region has 13 residues. The CDR3 here is CASSLEVLYGYTF. In DNA, the CDR3 is TGTGCCAGCAGCTTGGAGGTACTCTATGGCTACACCTTC.

This clone was picked up many times. The chain joins TRBV5-1 to TRBJ1-1; D unclear. Germline CDR1 reads SGHRS; CDR2 reads YFSETQ. The CDR3 loop spans 13 amino acids. V lost 5 bases, J lost 0 bases, and 8 bases lay in between. The CDR3 sequence is CASRVQMNTEAFF. The CDR3 DNA is TGCGCCAGCAGAGTTCAGATGAACACTGAAGCTTTCTTT.

This clone was counted a few times. The chain combines TRBV27 with TRBJ2-1; weak D call: TRBD2 (5 bases). This CDR3 has 11 amino acids. Germline CDR1 reads MNHEY; CDR2 reads SMNVEV (reference sequence). Deletions cut 7 bases from V and 10 bases from J, with 11 bases between. CDR3 nucleotide sequence: TGTGCCAGCACCCTGGGGAGAGAGCAGTTCTTC. Translated: CASTLGREQFF.

Many counts were recorded for this clone. The sample contains more than one DNA sequence encoding this CDR3. This chain uses TRBV5-1 with TRBJ1-2; a possible D gene is TRBD1 (5 bases). CDR1 and CDR2 (germline): SGHRS, YFSETQ. There are 12 residues in the CDR3. With 3 bases removed from V and 6 bases from J, the gap between germline ends came to 9 bases. DNA of the CDR3: TGCGCCAGCAGCTCGACAGTTGATGGCTACACCTTC. Translating it yields CASSSTVDGYTF.

This clone came up many times. The V gene is TRBV7-9, the J gene TRBJ1-5; 7 nucleotides match TRBD1. The length of the CDR3 is 17 residues. V lost 1 base to trimming and J lost 4 bases; unmatched junction nucleotides: 10. Germline values: CDR1 SEHNR, CDR2 FQNEAQ (reference sequence). CDR3 bases: TGTGCCAGCAGCTTAGGTTCAGGGGGGATAGAAAATCAGCCCCAGCATTTT. Translation gives CASSLGSGGIENQPQHF. Variable domain in full (rest from reference TRBV7-9 and TRBJ1-5): DTGVSQNPRHKITKRGQNVTFRCDPISEHNRLYWYRQTLGQGPEFLTYFQNEAQLEKSRLLSDRFSAERPKGSFSTLEIQRTEQGDSAMYLCASSLGSGGIENQPQHFGDGTRLSIL.